This T cell receptor beta chain is from a study of T cell responses to AZD1222 COVID-19 vaccine. Whole-study results and caveats: The study found Spike-specific TCR breadth and depth rose after two AZD1222 doses.

The CDR3 runs 15 residues. The V and J ends lost 4 bases and 1 base respectively, with 14 bases between them. From germline, CDR1 is SGDLS and CDR2 YYNGEE. Concerning this clone itself: Its antigen is undetermined.

Repertoires were generated with immunoSEQ multiplex PCR, while TCRdb's copy carries only in-frame clones and drops some. The table lists approximately 70,000 clones, 80% to 90% of them singletons. The sample consisted of peripheral blood, taken on day 0 of AZD1222 vaccination. The sequence came from an adult in good health. The chain carries TRBV9 and TRBJ1-2, with D maybe TRBD1 (6 bases). CDR3 nucleotide sequence: TGTGCCAGCAGCTTCCGACAGGAGGATAACTATGGCTACACCTTC. Amino acids: CASSFRQEDNYGYTF.